This T cell receptor beta chain was profiled in a study of blood T cells in healthy people across ages. In its sample, this clonotype was seen a few times. An end of the junction does not agree with germline; a read error may underlie this. The CDR3 totals 14 residues. Germline-derived CDR1 and CDR2 are LGHNT and FRNRAP. Combining a sample-barcoded 5' primer with a J-beta primer mix, a second PCR ran for about 6 to 11 cycles. All cDNA molecules were each tagged by a template-switch adaptor with 12 random nucleotides. A single record per CDR3 protein comes from TCRdb applying MiXCR to the 5' RACE reads. This table holds some 930,000 distinct CDR3 sequences, roughly 28% found once. Isolation recovered at least 7 million PBMCs from every sample. A further study also used this sample, focusing on T cells of mothers and their children. That investigation notes: Mother-child pairs who were related displayed a slightly higher overlap than unrelated pairs, a difference that was non-significant.

Sequenced input: blood. The TCR comes from a woman aged 40 to 50 in good health. This chain connects TRBV12-5 to TRBJ1-5, with D hard to call. The CDR3 bases are TGTGCTGGTGGTTTGTCAGGAAGCAATCAGCCCCAGCATTTT. It codes for CAGGLSGSNQPQHF.